The text below deals with one T cell receptor beta chain. This sample was taken from a study of blood T cell repertoires in COVID-19. About the study: The study drew acute and convalescent COVID-19 samples from the United States, Italy and Spain. In each case, the material was cDNA or gDNA derived from T cells, B-cell-depleted T cells, or PBMCs.

Seattle cases were enrolled at active infection and followed longitudinally. This CDR3 spans 14 amino acids. V was clipped by 8 bases and J by 7 bases, with 15 bases between them. The germline V gene encodes CDR1 MNHEY and CDR2 SMNVEV (reference sequence). As processed by the authors: Nucleated cell number was recorded as an estimate derived from reference gene primer amplification. Method: immunoSEQ multiplex PCR; TCRdb's copy keeps in-frame clones and lacks some. V and J calls and clone size are those listed in that table; D and trimming were worked out from the DNA. The sample shows about 420,000 clones, roughly 89% of them seen only once.

The chain joins TRBV27 to TRBJ1-6, with unresolved D. Input material: peripheral blood. The TCR was taken from a man younger than 30 with COVID-19, enrolled during active disease. CDR3 residues: CASSDMAGNSPLHF. For the CDR3, the DNA is TGTGCCAGCTCCGACATGGCTGGGAATTCACCCCTCCACTTT.